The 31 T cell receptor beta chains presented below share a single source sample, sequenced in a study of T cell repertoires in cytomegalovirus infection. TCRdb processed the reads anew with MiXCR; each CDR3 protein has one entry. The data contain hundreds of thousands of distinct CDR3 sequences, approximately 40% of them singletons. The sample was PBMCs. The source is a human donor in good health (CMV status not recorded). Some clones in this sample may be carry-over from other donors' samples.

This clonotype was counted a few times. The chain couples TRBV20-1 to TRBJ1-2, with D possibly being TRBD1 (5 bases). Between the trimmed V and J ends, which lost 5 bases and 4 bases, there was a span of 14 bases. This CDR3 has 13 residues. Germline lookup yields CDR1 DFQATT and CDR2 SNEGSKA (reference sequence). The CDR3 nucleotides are TGCAGTGCTGGAGGGGCTCGAAGCTATGGCTACACCTTC. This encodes CSAGGARSYGYTF.

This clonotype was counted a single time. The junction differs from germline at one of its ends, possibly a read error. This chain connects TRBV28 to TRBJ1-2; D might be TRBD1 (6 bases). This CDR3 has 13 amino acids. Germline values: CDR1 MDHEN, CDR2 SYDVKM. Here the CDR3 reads CASSFKDSYCYTF. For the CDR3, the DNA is TGTGCCAGCAGTTTTAAGGACAGCTATTGCTACACCTTC.

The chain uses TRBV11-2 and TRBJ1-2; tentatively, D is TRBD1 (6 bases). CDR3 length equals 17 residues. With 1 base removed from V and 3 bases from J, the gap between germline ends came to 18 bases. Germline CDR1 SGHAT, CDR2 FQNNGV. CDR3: CASSLVPGQGTDYGYTF. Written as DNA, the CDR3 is TGTGCCAGCAGCTTAGTACCGGGGCAGGGGACGGACTATGGCTACACCTTC.

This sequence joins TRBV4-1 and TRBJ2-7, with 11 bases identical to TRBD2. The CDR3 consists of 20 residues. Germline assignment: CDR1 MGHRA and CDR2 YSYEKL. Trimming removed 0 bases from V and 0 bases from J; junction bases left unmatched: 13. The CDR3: CASSQDPEGLADVSSYEQYF. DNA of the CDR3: TGCGCCAGCAGCCAAGATCCGGAGGGACTAGCGGACGTAAGCTCCTACGAGCAGTACTTC.

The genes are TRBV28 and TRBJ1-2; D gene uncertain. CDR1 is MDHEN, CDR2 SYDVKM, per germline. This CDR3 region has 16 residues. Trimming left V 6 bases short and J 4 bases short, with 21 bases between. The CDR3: CASRQLGGFRLYGYTF. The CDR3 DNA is TGTGCCAGCAGACAACTGGGTGGGTTCCGACTCTATGGCTACACCTTC.

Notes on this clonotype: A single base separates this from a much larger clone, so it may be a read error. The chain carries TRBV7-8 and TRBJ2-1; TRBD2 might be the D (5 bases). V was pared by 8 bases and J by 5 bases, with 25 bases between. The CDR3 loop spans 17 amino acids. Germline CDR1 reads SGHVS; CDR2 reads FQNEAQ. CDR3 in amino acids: CASHPSSRSGLHNEQFF. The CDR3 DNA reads TGTGCCAGCCACCCTTCAAGCCGATCGGGATTACACAATGAGCAGTTCTTC.

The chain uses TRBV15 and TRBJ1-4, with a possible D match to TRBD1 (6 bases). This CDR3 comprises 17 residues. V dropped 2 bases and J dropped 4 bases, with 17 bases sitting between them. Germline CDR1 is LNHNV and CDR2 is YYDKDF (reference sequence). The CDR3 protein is CATSRTGQLLYNEKLFF. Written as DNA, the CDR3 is TGTGCCACCAGCAGAACCGGACAGTTATTGTATAATGAAAAACTGTTTTTT. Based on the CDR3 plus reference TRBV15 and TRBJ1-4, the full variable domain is DAMVIQNPRYQVTQFGKPVTLSCSQTLNHNVMYWYQQKSSQAPKLLFHYYDKDFNNEADTPDNFQSRRPNTSFCFLDIRSPGLGDTAMYLCATSRTGQLLYNEKLFFGSGTQLSVL.

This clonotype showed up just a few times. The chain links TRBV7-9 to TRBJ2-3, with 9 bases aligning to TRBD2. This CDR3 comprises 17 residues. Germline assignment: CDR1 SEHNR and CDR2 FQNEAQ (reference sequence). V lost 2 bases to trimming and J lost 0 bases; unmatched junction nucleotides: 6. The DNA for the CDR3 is TGTGCCAGCAGCTTATCGACTAGCGGACCTAGCACAGATACGCAGTATTTT. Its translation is CASSLSTSGPSTDTQYF.

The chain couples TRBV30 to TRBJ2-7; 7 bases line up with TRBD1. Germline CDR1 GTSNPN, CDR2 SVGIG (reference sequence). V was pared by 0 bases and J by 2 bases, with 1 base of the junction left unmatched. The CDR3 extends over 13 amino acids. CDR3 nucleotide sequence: TGTGCCTGGAGTGTCGGGACAGCCTACGAGCAGTACTTC. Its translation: CAWSVGTAYEQYF.

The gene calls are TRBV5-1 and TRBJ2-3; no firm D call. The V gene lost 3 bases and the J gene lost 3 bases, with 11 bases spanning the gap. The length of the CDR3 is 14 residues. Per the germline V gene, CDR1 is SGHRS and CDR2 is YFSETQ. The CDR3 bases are TGCGCCAGCAGCTCTGGTGACGAGACAGATACGCAGTATTTT. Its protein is CASSSGDETDTQYF.

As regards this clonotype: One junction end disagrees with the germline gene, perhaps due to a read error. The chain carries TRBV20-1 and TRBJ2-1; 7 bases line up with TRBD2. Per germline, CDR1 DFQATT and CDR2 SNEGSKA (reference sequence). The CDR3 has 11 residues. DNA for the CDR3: TGCAGTGCTGTCGGGACGGGGAGGGGAGTCTTC. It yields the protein CSAVGTGRGVF.

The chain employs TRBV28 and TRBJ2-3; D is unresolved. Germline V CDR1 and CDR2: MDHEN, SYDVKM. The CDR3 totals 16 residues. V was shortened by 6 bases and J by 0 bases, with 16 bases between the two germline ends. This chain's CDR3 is CASRPIVGPSTDTQYF. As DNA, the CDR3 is TGTGCCAGCAGACCGATTGTAGGGCCTAGCACAGATACGCAGTATTTT. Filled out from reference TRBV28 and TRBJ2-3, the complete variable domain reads DVKVTQSSRYLVKRTGEKVFLECVQDMDHENMFWYRQDPGLGLRLIYFSYDVKMKEKGDIPEGYSVSREKKERFSLILESASTNQTSMYLCASRPIVGPSTDTQYFGPGTRLTVL.

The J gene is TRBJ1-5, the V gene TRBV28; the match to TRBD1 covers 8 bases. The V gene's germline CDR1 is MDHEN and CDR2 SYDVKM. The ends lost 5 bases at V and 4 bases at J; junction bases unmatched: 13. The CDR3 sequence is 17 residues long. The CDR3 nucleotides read TGTGCCAGCAGTGTTCGGGACAGGCAAATTGTAAATCAGCCCCAGCATTTT. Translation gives CASSVRDRQIVNQPQHF. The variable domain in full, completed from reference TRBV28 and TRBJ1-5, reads DVKVTQSSRYLVKRTGEKVFLECVQDMDHENMFWYRQDPGLGLRLIYFSYDVKMKEKGDIPEGYSVSREKKERFSLILESASTNQTSMYLCASSVRDRQIVNQPQHFGDGTRLSIL.

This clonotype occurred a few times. This CDR3 is CASSPGTGARHTEAFF. CDR3 DNA: TGTGCCAGCTCACCCGGGACAGGGGCGCGTCACACTGAAGCTTTCTTT. The rearrangement uses TRBV18 and TRBJ1-1; 10 nucleotides match TRBD1. Germline V gene lookup returns CDR1 KGHSH and CDR2 LQKENI. This CDR3 is 16 amino acids long. The V gene end was trimmed by 3 bases and the J gene end by 3 bases; junction bases not matched to a gene: 7.

The CDR3 nucleotides read TGTGCCAGCAGTGAAGCGGGACTTCTAAAGACCCAGTACTTC. Its protein is CASSEAGLLKTQYF. This rearrangement joins TRBV6-1 to TRBJ2-5; maybe TRBD2 (6 bases). Germline assignment: CDR1 MNHNS and CDR2 SASEGT. V shed 0 bases and J shed 6 bases, with 11 bases lying between them. The CDR3 runs 14 residues.

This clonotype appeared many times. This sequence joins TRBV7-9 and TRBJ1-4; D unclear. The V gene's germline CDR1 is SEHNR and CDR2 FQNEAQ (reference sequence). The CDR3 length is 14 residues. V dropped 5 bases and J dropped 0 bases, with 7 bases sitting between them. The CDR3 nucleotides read TGTGCCAGCAGCGGAACTGCAACTAATGAAAAACTGTTTTTT. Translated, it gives CASSGTATNEKLFF.

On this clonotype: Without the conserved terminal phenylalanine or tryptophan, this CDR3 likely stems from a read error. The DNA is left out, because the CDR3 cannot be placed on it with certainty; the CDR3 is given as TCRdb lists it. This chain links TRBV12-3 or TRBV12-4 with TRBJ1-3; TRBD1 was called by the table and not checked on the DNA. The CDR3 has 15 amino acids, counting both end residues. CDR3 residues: CASSRLGGPGNTINI.

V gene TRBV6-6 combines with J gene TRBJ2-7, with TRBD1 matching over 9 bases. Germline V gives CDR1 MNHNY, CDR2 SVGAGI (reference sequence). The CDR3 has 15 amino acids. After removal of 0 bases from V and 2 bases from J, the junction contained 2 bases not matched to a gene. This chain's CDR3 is CASSYSGQGPYEQYF. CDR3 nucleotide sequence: TGTGCCAGCAGTTACTCTGGACAGGGGCCCTACGAGCAGTACTTC.

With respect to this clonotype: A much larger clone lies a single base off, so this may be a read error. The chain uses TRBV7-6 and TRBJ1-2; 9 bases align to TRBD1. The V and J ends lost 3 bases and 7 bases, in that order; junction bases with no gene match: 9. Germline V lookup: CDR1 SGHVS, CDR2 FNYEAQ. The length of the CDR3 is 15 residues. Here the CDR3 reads CASSFPGTGYSGYTF. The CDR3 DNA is TGTGCCAGCAGCTTTCCCGGGACAGGGTACTCTGGCTACACCTTC.

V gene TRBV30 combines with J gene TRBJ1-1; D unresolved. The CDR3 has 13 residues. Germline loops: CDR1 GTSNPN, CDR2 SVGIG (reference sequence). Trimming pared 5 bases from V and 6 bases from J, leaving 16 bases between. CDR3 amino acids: CAWARARDSEAFF. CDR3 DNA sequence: TGTGCCTGGGCCCGGGCCAGAGACTCTGAAGCTTTCTTT.

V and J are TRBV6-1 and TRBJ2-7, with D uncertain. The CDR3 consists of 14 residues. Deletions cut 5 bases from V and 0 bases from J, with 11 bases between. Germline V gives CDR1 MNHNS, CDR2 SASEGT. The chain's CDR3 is CASSPGLLSYEQYF. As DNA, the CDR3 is TGTGCCAGCAGTCCAGGCCTCCTCTCCTACGAGCAGTACTTC.

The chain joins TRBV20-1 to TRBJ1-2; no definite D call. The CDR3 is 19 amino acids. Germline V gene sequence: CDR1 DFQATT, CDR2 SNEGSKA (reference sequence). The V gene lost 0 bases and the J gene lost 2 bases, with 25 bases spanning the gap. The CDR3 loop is CSARDQAKIAGKLNYGYTF. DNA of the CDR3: TGCAGTGCTAGAGATCAGGCGAAGATAGCGGGAAAGTTGAACTATGGCTACACCTTC.

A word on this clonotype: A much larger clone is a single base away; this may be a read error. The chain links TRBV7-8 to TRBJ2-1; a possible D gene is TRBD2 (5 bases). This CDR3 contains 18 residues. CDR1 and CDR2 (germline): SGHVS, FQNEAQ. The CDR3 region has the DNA TGTTCCAGCAGCTTCATGCCGGTCCGGGAACGATTAGTGGGTGAGCAGTTCTTC. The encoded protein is CSSSFMPVRERLVGEQFF.

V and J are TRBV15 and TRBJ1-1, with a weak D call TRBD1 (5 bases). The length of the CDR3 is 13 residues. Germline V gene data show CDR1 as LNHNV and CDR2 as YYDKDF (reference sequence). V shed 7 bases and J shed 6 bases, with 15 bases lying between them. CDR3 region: CATMDGGSAEAFF. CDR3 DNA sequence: TGTGCCACCATGGACGGGGGGTCGGCTGAAGCTTTCTTT. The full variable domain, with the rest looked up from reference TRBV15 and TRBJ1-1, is DAMVIQNPRYQVTQFGKPVTLSCSQTLNHNVMYWYQQKSSQAPKLLFHYYDKDFNNEADTPDNFQSRRPNTSFCFLDIRSPGLGDTAMYLCATMDGGSAEAFFGQGTRLTVV.

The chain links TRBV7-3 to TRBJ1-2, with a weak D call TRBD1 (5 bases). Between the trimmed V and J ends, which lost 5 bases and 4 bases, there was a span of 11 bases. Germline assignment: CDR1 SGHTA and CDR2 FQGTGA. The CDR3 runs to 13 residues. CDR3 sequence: CASSQGPAYGYTF. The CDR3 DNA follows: TGTGCCAGCAGCCAGGGCCCAGCCTATGGCTACACCTTC.

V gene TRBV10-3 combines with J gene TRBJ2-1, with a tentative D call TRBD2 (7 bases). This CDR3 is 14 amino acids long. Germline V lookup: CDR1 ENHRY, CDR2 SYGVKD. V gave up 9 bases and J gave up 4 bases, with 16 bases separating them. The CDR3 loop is CAMGGGTYYNEQFF. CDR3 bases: TGTGCCATGGGAGGGGGGACTTATTACAATGAGCAGTTCTTC.

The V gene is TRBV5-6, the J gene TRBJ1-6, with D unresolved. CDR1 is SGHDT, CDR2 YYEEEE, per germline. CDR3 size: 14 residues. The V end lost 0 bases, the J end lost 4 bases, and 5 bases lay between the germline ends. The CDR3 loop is CASSLVQYNSPLHF. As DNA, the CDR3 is TGTGCCAGCAGCTTGGTACAGTATAATTCACCCCTCCACTTT.

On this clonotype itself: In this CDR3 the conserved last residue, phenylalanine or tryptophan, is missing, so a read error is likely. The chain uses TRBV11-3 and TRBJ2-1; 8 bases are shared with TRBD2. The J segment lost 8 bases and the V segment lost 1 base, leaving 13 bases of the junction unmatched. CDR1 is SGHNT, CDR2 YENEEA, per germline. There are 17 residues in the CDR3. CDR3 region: CASSLGTGQREPHEQFL. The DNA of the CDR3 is TGTGCCAGCAGCTTAGGGACCGGCCAGCGGGAGCCGCATGAGCAGTTCCTC.

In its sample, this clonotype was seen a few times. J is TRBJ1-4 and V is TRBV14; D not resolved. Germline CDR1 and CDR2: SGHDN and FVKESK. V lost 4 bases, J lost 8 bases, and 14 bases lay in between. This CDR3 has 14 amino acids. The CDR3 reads CASSPSSGGEKLFF. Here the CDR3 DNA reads TGTGCCAGCAGCCCCTCAAGCGGCGGCGAAAAACTGTTTTTT.

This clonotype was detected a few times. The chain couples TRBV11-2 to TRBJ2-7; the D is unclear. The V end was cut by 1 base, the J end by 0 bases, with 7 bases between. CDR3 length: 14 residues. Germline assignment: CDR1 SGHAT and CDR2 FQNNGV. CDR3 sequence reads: CASSLGFLSYEQYF. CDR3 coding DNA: TGTGCCAGCAGCTTAGGCTTCCTCTCCTACGAGCAGTACTTC.

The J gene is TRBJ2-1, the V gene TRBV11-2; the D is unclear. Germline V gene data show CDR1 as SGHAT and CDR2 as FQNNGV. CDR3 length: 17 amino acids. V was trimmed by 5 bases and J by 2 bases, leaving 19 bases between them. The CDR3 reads CASSPAPEEFAYNEQFF. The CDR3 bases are TGTGCCAGCAGCCCCGCTCCAGAGGAGTTCGCCTACAATGAGCAGTTCTTC.